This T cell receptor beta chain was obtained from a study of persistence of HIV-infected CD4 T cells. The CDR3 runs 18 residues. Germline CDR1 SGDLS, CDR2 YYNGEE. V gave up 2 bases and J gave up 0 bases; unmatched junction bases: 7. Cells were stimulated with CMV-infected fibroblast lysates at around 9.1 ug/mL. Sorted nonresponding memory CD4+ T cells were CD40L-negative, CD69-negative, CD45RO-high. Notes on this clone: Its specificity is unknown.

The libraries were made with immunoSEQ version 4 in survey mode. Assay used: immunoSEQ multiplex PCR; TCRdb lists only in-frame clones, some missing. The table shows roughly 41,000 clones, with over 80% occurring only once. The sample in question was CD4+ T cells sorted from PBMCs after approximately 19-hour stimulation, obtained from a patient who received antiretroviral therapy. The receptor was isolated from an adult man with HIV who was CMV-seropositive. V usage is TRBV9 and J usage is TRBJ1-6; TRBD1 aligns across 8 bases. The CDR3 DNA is TGTGCCAGCAGCGTTTCAGGGGGCTCTAGCTCCTATAATTCACCCCTCCACTTT. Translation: CASSVSGGSSSYNSPLHF.